This TCR beta chain was found in a study of blood T cell repertoires in COVID-19. Sequencing was performed with immunoSEQ multiplex PCR; in TCRdb, only in-frame clones are kept and a portion is missing. The repertoire holds about 130,000 clones, 90% seen once, with roughly 3.7% in the top ten. CDR3 length: 14 amino acids. Germline V gene sequence: CDR1 SGHDT, CDR2 YYEEEE. Trimming left V 4 bases short and J 9 bases short, with 19 bases between. Concerning this clone itself: At the DNA level, this CDR3 is encoded by other sequences in the same sample as well.

This TCR was recovered from a man over 45 with active COVID-19. The sample consisted of peripheral blood. The chain is built from TRBV5-6 and TRBJ2-5; tentatively, D is TRBD2 (5 bases). CDR3 protein: CASSHVRRGGAQYF. The CDR3 bases are TGTGCCAGCAGCCATGTCCGTAGAGGAGGTGCCCAGTACTTC.